This TCR beta chain was found in a study of blood T cell repertoires in COVID-19. Study-wide context: Samples taken during acute and convalescent COVID-19 were collected in the United States, Italy and Spain. Nucleic acid was either cDNA or gDNA, and it came from T cells, B-cell-depleted T cells, or PBMCs.

As handled by the study authors: Amplification of reference gene primers provided the estimated nucleated cell counts. TCRdb's table, derived via immunoSEQ multiplex PCR, lists solely in-frame clones and lacks some. V, J and clone size reflect that table, while D and trimming were determined from the DNA. This table holds about 84,000 clones, more than 80% found once. The CDR3 loop spans 19 amino acids. Germline V gives CDR1 LNHDA, CDR2 SQIVND (reference sequence). The trim removed 3 bases at V and 3 bases at J, leaving 16 bases unmatched. Material: peripheral blood. The gene calls are TRBV19 and TRBJ2-7; 11 bases match TRBD2. The source of this sequence is a woman of 80 years or more with acute or convalescent COVID-19. The CDR3 nucleotides are TGTGCCAGTAGTATTGACTATCCGGGACTAGCGGCGACAAACTACGAGCAGTACTTC. Amino acid sequence: CASSIDYPGLAATNYEQYF.